The entry that follows covers one T cell receptor beta chain sequence. The antigen remains undetermined. The ends were cut back, 5 bases at V and 0 bases at J, with 10 bases in the middle. Germline-derived CDR1 and CDR2 are SEHNR and FQNEAQ (reference sequence). This CDR3 comprises 14 residues. This sample is part of a study of T-cell reconstitution after alpha-beta-depleted transplantation in children. Preparation of the TCRbeta library used unique molecular identifiers. TCRdb used MiXCR to reprocess the PCR reads, holding one entry per CDR3 protein. The sample lists 500,000 or so distinct CDR3 sequences, over 10% occurring once. Overall study findings and caveats: Surviving recipient T cells and thymic progenitors accounted for the high day-60 TCRbeta diversity observed in some patients. Alpha-beta T cells present about two months after transplant were reported to originate from several hundred expanded graft clones.

V usage is TRBV7-9 and J usage is TRBJ1-2; D possibly corresponds to TRBD1 (5 bases). The source is a female patient aged 2-15 years who had a stem cell transplant for aplastic anemia, so the T cells may come from the graft donor. Source: PBMCs, mostly from graft donor cells, taken 180 days after TCRalphabeta/CD19-depleted stem cell transplant. The CDR3 nucleotides read TGTGCCAGCAGCATAGGACAAACTAACTATGGCTACACCTTC. It specifies CASSIGQTNYGYTF.